These 26 T cell receptor beta chains share one sample of origin, sequenced in a study of HIV-infected patients and healthy controls. TCRdb called the 5' RACE reads again in MiXCR, with one record for every CDR3 protein. Of roughly 18,000 distinct CDR3 sequences listed, about 19% are singletons. Material: CD8+ T cells from blood. The receptors were sampled from a human donor in good health.

This chain joins TRBV5-4 and TRBJ1-5; D gene uncertain. The CDR3 sequence is 14 residues long. Per germline, CDR1 SGHNT and CDR2 YYREEE (reference sequence). With 3 bases removed from V and 4 bases from J, the gap between germline ends came to 11 bases. CDR3 DNA: TGTGCCAGCAGCTCGGACGGCTCAAATCAGCCCCAGCATTTT. Translation gives CASSSDGSNQPQHF. The variable domain in full, with the rest retrieved from reference TRBV5-4 and TRBJ1-5, is ETGVTQSPTHLIKTRGQQVTLRCSSQSGHNTVSWYQQALGQGPQFIFQYYREEENGRGNFPPRFSGLQFPNYSSELNVNALELDDSALYLCASSSDGSNQPQHFGDGTRLSIL.

This chain joins TRBV19 and TRBJ1-2, with 7 bases matching TRBD1. Germline CDR1 reads LNHDA; CDR2 reads SQIVND (reference sequence). The CDR3 loop spans 17 amino acids. With V trimmed by 10 bases and J by 4 bases, 21 bases remained unmatched. The CDR3 loop reads CATQPRDSQAPIYGYTF. DNA of the CDR3: TGTGCCACCCAACCCCGGGACAGCCAGGCGCCCATCTATGGCTACACCTTC.

This clonotype was detected many times. The chain recombines TRBV12-3 or TRBV12-4 with TRBJ2-5; perhaps TRBD1 as D (6 bases). Trimming removed 7 bases at V and 5 bases at J, with 14 bases between. This CDR3 is built from 13 residues. The CDR3 is CASTQGYGETQYF. Here the CDR3 DNA reads TGTGCCAGCACTCAGGGGTACGGGGAGACCCAGTACTTC.

The V gene is TRBV29-1, the J gene TRBJ1-2; 7 bases agree with TRBD1. This CDR3 spans 12 amino acids. The germline gives CDR1 SQVTM, CDR2 ANQGSEA. J lost 7 bases, V lost 7 bases, and 9 bases had no gene match. The CDR3 sequence: CSGITGEGGYTF. CDR3 DNA: TGCAGCGGGATCACAGGGGAAGGTGGCTACACCTTC. Filled out from reference TRBV29-1 and TRBJ1-2, the complete variable domain reads SAVISQKPSRDICQRGTSLTIQCQVDSQVTMMFWYRQQPGQSLTLIATANQGSEATYESGFVIDKFPISRPNLTFSTLTVSNMSPEDSSIYLCSGITGEGGYTFGSGTRLTVV.

This chain connects TRBV19 to TRBJ2-7; D remains ambiguous. V was trimmed by 3 bases and J by 4 bases, leaving 16 bases between them. CDR3 length: 15 amino acids. CDR1 and CDR2 from the germline V gene are LNHDA and SQIVND (reference sequence). CDR3 residues: CASSIKVKWDYEQYF. As DNA, the CDR3 is TGTGCCAGTAGTATCAAGGTAAAATGGGATTACGAGCAGTACTTC.

The chain links TRBV27 to TRBJ2-7; 9 positions match TRBD1. The CDR3 sequence is 14 residues long. Germline assignment: CDR1 MNHEY and CDR2 SMNVEV (reference sequence). The V and J ends lost 10 bases and 2 bases, in that order; junction bases with no gene match: 9. CDR3 DNA: TGTGCCACTAAGGACAGGGGTTTAGCCTACGAGCAGTACTTC. This codes for CATKDRGLAYEQYF.

This clonotype was recorded many times. This chain uses TRBV2 with TRBJ1-3, with a tentative D call TRBD1 (5 bases). The CDR3 sequence is 13 residues long. Germline values: CDR1 SNHLY, CDR2 FYNNEI. Trimming took off 11 bases at V and 3 bases at J, with 14 bases between the two ends. The CDR3 region has the DNA TGTGCCGCCATCGGGGCGAGTGGAAACACCATATATTTT. This encodes CAAIGASGNTIYF.

This clonotype was seen ten or more times. The chain combines TRBV29-1 with TRBJ2-3; 10 nucleotides agree with TRBD2. This CDR3 is 17 amino acids long. Germline CDR1 SQVTM, CDR2 ANQGSEA. The J segment lost 5 bases and the V segment lost 0 bases, leaving 11 bases of the junction unmatched. CDR3 loop: CSVEDFPLAGLVDTQYF. The CDR3 region has the DNA TGCAGCGTTGAAGATTTCCCACTAGCGGGATTGGTAGATACGCAGTATTTT.

By sample fraction, this clonotype is large. The rearrangement joins TRBV6-1 to TRBJ1-4; D is perhaps TRBD1 (6 bases). V lost 2 bases and J 5 bases, leaving 12 bases between the germline ends. Germline lookup yields CDR1 MNHNS and CDR2 SASEGT. There are 15 residues in the CDR3. The CDR3 spells CASSERQASNEKLFF. Written as DNA, the CDR3 is TGTGCCAGCAGTGAACGACAGGCTTCAAATGAAAAACTGTTTTTT.

The V and J genes are TRBV29-1 and TRBJ2-3, with 7 bases that match TRBD2. Germline CDR1 SQVTM, CDR2 ANQGSEA. V was clipped by 1 base and J by 2 bases; unmatched bases: 12. CDR3 length equals 17 residues. The CDR3 is CSVEGIGLAEITDTQYF. In DNA, the CDR3 is TGCAGCGTTGAAGGGATTGGGCTAGCGGAGATCACAGATACGCAGTATTTT.

This clonotype was seen repeatedly, ten times or more. This chain connects TRBV29-1 to TRBJ2-1; no definite D call. Germline-derived CDR1 and CDR2 are SQVTM and ANQGSEA. Deletions cut 4 bases from V and 6 bases from J, with 7 bases between. The CDR3 spans 11 residues. CDR3 DNA sequence: TGCAGCGTTGTTGCCCTCAATGAGCAGTTCTTC. It encodes CSVVALNEQFF.

This clonotype has just a few counts. The chain uses TRBV2 and TRBJ2-7; a possible D gene is TRBD1 (5 bases). CDR1 is SNHLY, CDR2 FYNNEI, per germline. The length of the CDR3 is 13 residues. Trimming pared 4 bases from V and 2 bases from J, leaving 9 bases between. Here the CDR3 DNA reads TGTGCCAGCAGTGCTGGCAGGGCCTACGAGCAGTACTTC. Its translation is CASSAGRAYEQYF.

V gene TRBV11-2 combines with J gene TRBJ2-1; 8 bases line up with TRBD2. Germline lookup yields CDR1 SGHAT and CDR2 FQNNGV. Trimming cost V 6 bases and J 4 bases; bases outside gene matches: 8. This CDR3 is 15 amino acids long. The CDR3 DNA sequence: TGTGCCAGCAGATCGGTTGCGGGGGGATACAATGAGCAGTTCTTC. Its protein product is CASRSVAGGYNEQFF.

The sample holds many counts of this clonotype. V and J are TRBV20-1 and TRBJ2-2, with 9 positions matching TRBD1. The CDR3 runs 15 residues. Germline V gene lookup returns CDR1 DFQATT and CDR2 SNEGSKA (reference sequence). V dropped 4 bases and J dropped 6; count of bases not matched to a gene: 9. The CDR3 loop is CSAKERDRESGELFF. The CDR3 DNA reads TGCAGTGCTAAGGAGAGGGACAGGGAGTCCGGGGAGCTGTTTTTT.

This clonotype occurred many times. This CDR3 is CASSDLTGANQPQHF. The CDR3 bases are TGTGCCAGCAGTGACCTGACAGGGGCAAATCAGCCCCAGCATTTT. The chain joins TRBV6-1 to TRBJ1-5; 8 bases match TRBD1. Germline V CDR1 and CDR2: MNHNS, SASEGT. This CDR3 contains 15 residues. The ends lost 3 bases at V and 4 bases at J; junction bases unmatched: 5.

The gene calls are TRBV7-9 and TRBJ1-1; no firm D call. CDR1 is SEHNR and CDR2 is FQNEAQ in the germline V gene (reference sequence). The CDR3 length is 19 residues. Trimming pared 8 bases from V and 0 bases from J, leaving 28 bases between. In DNA, the CDR3 is TGTGCCAGCGGACCTTTTTTTCGTATAGAGTCTGGGATGAACACTGAAGCTTTCTTT. Translated: CASGPFFRIESGMNTEAFF. Using reference TRBV7-9 and TRBJ1-1 for the parts outside the CDR3, the full variable domain is DTGVSQNPRHKITKRGQNVTFRCDPISEHNRLYWYRQTLGQGPEFLTYFQNEAQLEKSRLLSDRFSAERPKGSFSTLEIQRTEQGDSAMYLCASGPFFRIESGMNTEAFFGQGTRLTVV.

The V call is TRBV6-6, the J call TRBJ2-1, with 10 bases aligning to TRBD1. This CDR3 spans 15 amino acids. Germline lookup yields CDR1 MNHNY and CDR2 SVGAGI (reference sequence). V lost 6 bases, J lost 6 bases, and 8 bases stayed unmatched. The CDR3 is CASRATGGDSNEQFF. Written as DNA, the CDR3 is TGTGCCAGCAGGGCGACAGGGGGCGATTCCAATGAGCAGTTCTTC.

This clonotype was detected a few times. The V and J genes are TRBV14 and TRBJ2-4; 10 nucleotides match TRBD2. Germline V gene sequence: CDR1 SGHDN, CDR2 FVKESK. The CDR3 is made up of 15 amino acids. Trimming removed 2 bases from V and 8 bases from J; junction bases left unmatched: 6. The CDR3 loop is CASSQSASGSYIQYF. The CDR3 nucleotides are TGTGCCAGCAGCCAATCGGCTAGCGGGAGTTACATTCAGTACTTC.

This chain links TRBV20-1 with TRBJ2-1, with 13 bases aligning to TRBD2. The CDR3 consists of 18 residues. Looked up from germline, CDR1 is DFQATT and CDR2 is SNEGSKA (reference sequence). V shed 0 bases and J 1 base; nucleotides not matched to a gene: 6. The CDR3 DNA follows: TGCAGTGCTAGAGATCTTGGACTAGCGGGAGAATCCTACAATGAGCAGTTCTTC. Residues: CSARDLGLAGESYNEQFF.

This clonotype has a handful of counts. V usage is TRBV5-6 and J usage is TRBJ2-1, with D possibly matching TRBD2 (5 bases). V was pared by 0 bases and J by 7 bases, with 20 bases between. This CDR3 spans 17 amino acids. Germline-derived CDR1 and CDR2 are SGHDT and YYEEEE. The CDR3 nucleotides are TGTGCCAGCAGCTTGGATCGGCTAGCCCCCGTCGGAAATGAGCAGTTCTTC. This codes for CASSLDRLAPVGNEQFF.

The sample holds a few counts of this clonotype. This chain's CDR3 is CASSERVGSNQPQHF. As DNA, the CDR3 is TGTGCCAGCAGTGAACGGGTAGGAAGCAATCAGCCCCAGCATTTT. The chain employs TRBV6-1 and TRBJ1-5; D not resolved. V was clipped by 2 bases and J by 1 base, with 9 bases between them. From germline, CDR1 is MNHNS and CDR2 SASEGT. CDR3 length: 15 residues.

This clonotype has a count of ten or more. The chain combines TRBV29-1 with TRBJ2-7; 7 bases align to TRBD2. Trimming cost V 4 bases and J 7 bases; bases outside gene matches: 16. The CDR3 runs to 15 residues. CDR1 SQVTM and CDR2 ANQGSEA come from the germline V gene. CDR3 residues: CSVVPSGGTTGEQYF. The CDR3 nucleotides are TGCAGCGTTGTTCCTAGCGGTGGGACGACGGGGGAGCAGTACTTC.

There are a few counts of this clonotype. J is TRBJ1-5 and V is TRBV6-5, with unresolved D. CDR1 is MNHEY and CDR2 is SVGAGI in the germline V gene. Trimming pared 0 bases from V and 6 bases from J, leaving 9 bases between. This CDR3 contains 14 residues. CDR3 DNA sequence: TGTGCCAGCAGTTACTCGCCCGCTCGTCAGCCCCAGCATTTT. Its protein is CASSYSPARQPQHF.

V and J are TRBV7-9 and TRBJ2-2; D is uncertain. CDR1 SEHNR and CDR2 FQNEAQ come from the germline V gene (reference sequence). Trimming cost V 5 bases and J 7 bases, with 5 bases left between them. The CDR3 has 11 residues. CDR3 nucleotide sequence: TGTGCCAGCAGCCAAGGCGGGGAGCTGTTTTTT. It specifies CASSQGGELFF.

This clonotype was observed many times. This chain links TRBV2 with TRBJ2-1, with no clear D. The CDR3 totals 11 residues. Trimming left V 5 bases short and J 12 bases short, with 11 bases between. Germline CDR1 and CDR2: SNHLY and FYNNEI. CDR3 residues: CASSLGPGQFF. In nucleotides, the CDR3 is TGTGCCAGCAGTTTGGGTCCAGGGCAGTTCTTC.

The rearrangement uses TRBV13 and TRBJ1-1; 7 nucleotides line up with TRBD1. J was trimmed by 7 bases and V by 5 bases; bases with no gene match: 10. The CDR3 has 14 residues. CDR1 and CDR2 (germline): PRHDT, FYEKMQ (reference sequence). The CDR3: CASSRTGGKLEAFF. The DNA for the CDR3 is TGTGCCAGCAGCCGGACAGGAGGGAAGCTTGAAGCTTTCTTT.